One sample yielded the 12 T cell receptor beta chains listed below, sequenced in a study of post-analysis software for immune sequencing data. Unique molecular identifiers were built into the TCR beta cDNA libraries. Using its own MiXCR run on the PCR reads, TCRdb lists one record per CDR3 protein. The sample lists over 700,000 distinct CDR3 sequences; about 27% were seen once. Their cognate antigens are unknown. General observations from the study: TRBV segments more frequent in patients than in controls numbered roughly five and included TRBV5-6, TRBV5-1 and TRBV20-1.

The sequencing sample was made of blood. Source of these receptors: a girl between 5 and 17 years old with multiple sclerosis.

This clonotype was seen many times. This chain joins TRBV6-5 and TRBJ2-1, with TRBD2 matching over 10 bases. Trimming cost V 0 bases and J 9 bases; bases outside gene matches: 14. The germline CDR1 and CDR2 sequences are MNHEY and SVGAGI. This CDR3 contains 18 residues. This chain's CDR3 is CASSYSASGSTFAGEQFF. CDR3 nucleotide sequence: TGTGCCAGCAGTTACTCGGCTAGCGGGAGTACATTTGCGGGTGAGCAGTTCTTC.

The CDR3 region has the DNA TGCGCCAGCAGCCCGCTACAGGACCCCTACGAGCAGTACTTC. As protein: CASSPLQDPYEQYF. The chain has TRBV5-1 and TRBJ2-7; a weak D match, TRBD1 (5 bases). The CDR3 is made up of 14 amino acids. V lost 4 bases, J lost 2 bases, and 13 bases lay in between. Germline V lookup: CDR1 SGHRS, CDR2 YFSETQ.

This chain connects TRBV13 to TRBJ2-1; D uncertain. This CDR3 has 13 residues. The germline gives CDR1 PRHDT, CDR2 FYEKMQ (reference sequence). The V end lost 5 bases, the J end lost 0 bases, and 5 bases lay between the germline ends. The CDR3 DNA follows: TGTGCCAGCAGCCAGTTCTCCTACAATGAGCAGTTCTTC. This codes for CASSQFSYNEQFF.

The chain employs TRBV24-1 and TRBJ1-1; D is possibly TRBD1 (5 bases). The V and J ends lost 5 bases and 5 bases respectively, with 14 bases between them. The CDR3 spans 14 residues. Germline assignment: CDR1 KGHDR and CDR2 SFDVKD. The CDR3 spells CATSARGALTEAFF. In nucleotides, the CDR3 is TGTGCCACCAGTGCCCGAGGGGCGCTTACTGAAGCTTTCTTT.

This clonotype was picked up a small number of times. This chain uses TRBV11-2 with TRBJ2-4, with TRBD2 as a possible D gene (6 bases). Germline-derived CDR1 and CDR2 are SGHAT and FQNNGV. Trimming left V 4 bases short and J 8 bases short, with 18 bases between. The CDR3 is 15 residues long. CDR3 in amino acids: CASSWGGGAADIQYF. In DNA form, the CDR3 reads TGTGCCAGCAGCTGGGGAGGAGGGGCGGCGGACATTCAGTACTTC.

This clonotype was seen many times. A much larger clone differs from this one at a single base, so this may be a read error. The chain couples TRBV20-1 to TRBJ2-1; D remains unclear. V shed 2 bases and J shed 9 bases, with 14 bases lying between them. Germline lookup yields CDR1 DFQATT and CDR2 SNEGSKA (reference sequence). CDR3 length equals 13 residues. The CDR3 bases are TGCAGTGCTAGATTCGCTAGTTGTGGTGAGCAGTTCTTC. Translated, it gives CSARFASCGEQFF.

This clonotype turned up a few times. The gene calls are TRBV10-3 and TRBJ2-5, with TRBD1 identical over 7 bases. Germline lookup yields CDR1 ENHRY and CDR2 SYGVKD. CDR3 length equals 13 residues. With V trimmed by 4 bases and J by 1 base, 0 bases remained unmatched. The CDR3 loop reads CAISGTGQETQYF. CDR3 bases: TGTGCCATCAGTGGGACAGGCCAAGAGACCCAGTACTTC.

The V gene is TRBV28, the J gene TRBJ2-1; 8 bases match TRBD1. With V trimmed by 5 bases and J by 0 bases, 6 bases remained unmatched. Germline CDR1 reads MDHEN; CDR2 reads SYDVKM. This CDR3 spans 16 amino acids. The CDR3 nucleotides are TGTGCCAGCAGTGTAGACAGGGGCCTCTCCTACAATGAGCAGTTCTTC. Its protein is CASSVDRGLSYNEQFF.

This clonotype came up a few times. This chain connects TRBV7-2 to TRBJ2-7; 9 bases fit TRBD2. Unmatched junction bases numbered 7, after V lost 0 bases and J lost 7 bases. CDR3 length equals 15 residues. Germline CDR1 and CDR2: SGHTA and FQGNSA. CDR3 loop: CASSLASGSWGEQYF. The CDR3, as DNA: TGTGCCAGCAGCTTAGCTAGCGGGAGTTGGGGTGAGCAGTACTTC.

The V gene is TRBV7-9, the J gene TRBJ1-6; no firm D call. V was clipped by 1 base and J by 8 bases, with 6 bases between them. This CDR3 has 13 residues. CDR1 is SEHNR and CDR2 is FQNEAQ in the germline V gene (reference sequence). This CDR3 is CASSLGNHSPLHF. Written as DNA, the CDR3 is TGTGCCAGCAGCTTAGGGAATCATTCACCCCTCCACTTT. The full variable domain, with the rest looked up from reference TRBV7-9 and TRBJ1-6, is DTGVSQNPRHKITKRGQNVTFRCDPISEHNRLYWYRQTLGQGPEFLTYFQNEAQLEKSRLLSDRFSAERPKGSFSTLEIQRTEQGDSAMYLCASSLGNHSPLHFGNGTRLTVT.

V is TRBV12-3 or TRBV12-4 and J is TRBJ2-3; a weak D match, TRBD2 (5 bases). This CDR3 has 15 amino acids. Trimming shortened V by 3 bases and J by 4 bases, and 14 bases separated the two germline ends. CDR3 in amino acids: CASSFRKGEADTQYF. CDR3 bases: TGTGCCAGCAGTTTTCGAAAGGGAGAAGCAGATACGCAGTATTTT.

This clonotype has a handful of counts. The chain couples TRBV10-1 to TRBJ1-4; tentative D call: TRBD1 (5 bases). Germline CDR1 WNHNN, CDR2 SYGVQD (reference sequence). With 6 bases removed from V and 5 bases from J, the gap between germline ends came to 13 bases. The CDR3 is 14 amino acids. Here the CDR3 reads CASSRDGKNEKLFF. DNA for the CDR3: TGCGCCAGCAGCAGGGACGGGAAAAATGAAAAACTGTTTTTT.